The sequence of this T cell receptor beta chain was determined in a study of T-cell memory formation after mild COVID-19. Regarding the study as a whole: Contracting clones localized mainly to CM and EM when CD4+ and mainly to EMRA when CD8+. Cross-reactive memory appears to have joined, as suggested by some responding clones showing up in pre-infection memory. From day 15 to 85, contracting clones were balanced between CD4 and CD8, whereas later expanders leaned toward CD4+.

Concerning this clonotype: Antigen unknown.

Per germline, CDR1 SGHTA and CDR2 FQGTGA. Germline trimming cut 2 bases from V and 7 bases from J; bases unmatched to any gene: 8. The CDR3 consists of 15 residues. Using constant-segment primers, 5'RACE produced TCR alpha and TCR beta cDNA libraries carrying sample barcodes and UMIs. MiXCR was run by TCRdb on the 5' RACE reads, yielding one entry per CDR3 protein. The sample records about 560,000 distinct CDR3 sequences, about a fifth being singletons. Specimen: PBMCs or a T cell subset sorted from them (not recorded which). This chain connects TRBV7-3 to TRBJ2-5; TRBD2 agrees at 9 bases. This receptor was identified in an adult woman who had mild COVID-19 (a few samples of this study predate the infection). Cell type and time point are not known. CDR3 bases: TGTGCCAGCAGCTTAGCGGGAGGGCCAGGGGCGACCCAGTACTTC. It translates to CASSLAGGPGATQYF.